This T cell receptor beta chain was recorded in a study of blood T cell repertoires in COVID-19 (dated by TCRdb to 2019 to 2021). Some background on the complete study: Samples from collaborators originated in the United States, Italy and Spain and spanned both the acute and convalescent phases of COVID-19. The prospective study material was composed of cDNA or gDNA derived from T cells, B-cell-depleted T cells, or PBMCs. The dataset comprised deeply sampled blood TCRbeta repertoires from subjects exposed to, actively infected with, or recovered from COVID-19. A freely available public database, intended as a resource for researchers studying the immune response to SARS-CoV-2, is where the repertoires were released. The samples were drawn from the first 160 participants of the ongoing ImmuneRACE study and from some 1,300 subjects provided by 6 global collaborators. Sample metadata almost always included a de-identified subject ID, COVID-19 status, age in years and sex. Where available, HLA class I and class II types were obtained from metadata supplied by the sample provider rather than from assay-based typing. General study outcomes and caveats: Clinical and demographic metadata were provided uncurated, with the amount varying by source and participant.

Looking up the germline V gene yields CDR1 SGHRS and CDR2 YFSETQ. Trimming at the junction amounts to 0 bases on V and 7 bases on J, and the germline ends lie 10 bases apart. Its CDR3 holds 13 amino acids, cysteine through phenylalanine. Here the CDR3 DNA is all that survives: 39 bases in frame from base 1. TCRbeta CDR3 regions were amplified from genomic DNA by means of the immunoSEQ Assay, a bias-controlled multiplex PCR. In the paper's pipeline: The number of nucleated cells in each sample was estimated by amplification of reference gene primers within the assay. Sequence reads were collapsed and filtered to measure the absolute abundance of every unique TCRbeta CDR3 rearrangement. For each sample, productive Simpson clonality was calculated as the square root of Simpson's diversity index across productive rearrangements. TCRdb took this table from immuneACCESS and kept in-frame rearrangements with V and J called. Such tables lack part of the clones; where checked against another copy, unresolved V genes explain under half of the gap, and the rest is unexplained. The V and J calls and clone size were taken over from that table, and D and trimming were inferred from the DNA. For this sample the table gives 150,000 to 200,000 clones, of which over 70% were detected only once. The top ten constitute about 6.3% of the sample.

The collaborating institutions used their own protocols to collect whole blood in K2EDTA tubes. For TCRbeta analysis, collaborators shipped samples as frozen whole blood, isolated PBMCs, or DNA extracted from either of those sample types. Of note for this clone: The antigen it binds to is not known. No quality values exist for individual bases; no much larger clone is one base distant. This sample also contains other DNA sequences that code for the same CDR3.

This receptor chain uses TRBV5-1 and TRBJ1-1; TRBD1 is perhaps the D gene, given 5 matching bases. The sequencing input was peripheral blood. The receptor comes from a man aged 55 to 70 with acute or convalescent COVID-19. The nucleotide sequence is TGCGCCAGCAGCTTGGCGGGCCAGGGTGAAGCTTTCTTT. This codes for CASSLAGQGEAFF.